One sample yielded the 23 T cell receptor beta chains listed below, sequenced in a study of T cell changes during pregnancy in multiple sclerosis. The table came from immunoSEQ multiplex PCR; TCRdb's copy has only in-frame clones and leaves some out. The table records tens of thousands of clones, 85% to 95% of them present only once. The starting material was peripheral blood, obtained in the first trimester of pregnancy. The receptors shown here come from a female donor in good health, enrolled as a control in a pregnancy study.

This chain connects TRBV10-2 to TRBJ1-1; TRBD1 aligns across 12 bases. Trimming took 10 bases from V and 6 from J; bases not matched to a gene: 12. Germline V gene lookup returns CDR1 WSHSY and CDR2 SAAADI. The CDR3 sequence is 15 residues long. CDR3 in amino acids: CAILRDRGRGPEAFF. The CDR3 DNA follows: TGCGCCATACTCCGGGACAGGGGGCGAGGCCCTGAAGCTTTCTTT.

V gene TRBV5-4 combines with J gene TRBJ1-2; D is perhaps TRBD1 (6 bases). The CDR3 length is 15 residues. Deletions cut 0 bases from V and 2 bases from J, with 11 bases between. From germline, CDR1 is SGHNT and CDR2 YYREEE (reference sequence). CDR3 sequence: CASSLDRAGNYGYTF. The DNA for the CDR3 is TGTGCCAGCAGCTTGGACAGGGCTGGGAACTATGGCTACACCTTC.

The chain links TRBV14 to TRBJ2-5; TRBD2 aligns across 7 bases. The CDR3 loop spans 14 amino acids. CDR1 is SGHDN and CDR2 is FVKESK in the germline V gene. V was pared by 4 bases and J by 5 bases, with 7 bases of the junction left unmatched. DNA of the CDR3: TGTGCCAGCAGCCCGAGCGGGGACCCCGAGACCCAGTACTTC. This sequence encodes CASSPSGDPETQYF.

This clone was observed a handful of times. The V gene is TRBV19, the J gene TRBJ1-1; a possible D gene is TRBD1 (6 bases). The CDR3 extends over 13 amino acids. Germline V gene lookup returns CDR1 LNHDA and CDR2 SQIVND (reference sequence). V gave up 2 bases and J gave up 5 bases, with 9 bases separating them. In DNA form, the CDR3 reads TGTGCCAGTAGTATACCCAGGGGTACTGAAGCTTTCTTT. This encodes CASSIPRGTEAFF.

The chain is built from TRBV27 and TRBJ2-5, with D possibly being TRBD1 (6 bases). Germline V CDR1 and CDR2: MNHEY, SMNVEV (reference sequence). The CDR3 has 13 residues. V lost 6 bases and J lost 5, with 13 bases in between. The CDR3 protein is CASSSGVRETQYF. The CDR3 DNA reads as TGTGCCAGCAGCTCAGGGGTAAGGGAGACCCAGTACTTC.

The V call is TRBV4-3, the J call TRBJ2-5, with 9 bases fitting TRBD1. Germline CDR1 LGHNA, CDR2 YSLEER. The CDR3 sequence is 15 residues long. Trimming cost V 4 bases and J 5 bases; bases outside gene matches: 8. For the CDR3, the DNA is TGCGCCAGCAGCCCTGAGACAGGGGGGGTGGAGACCCAGTACTTC. Protein product: CASSPETGGVETQYF.

The chain has TRBV25-1 and TRBJ2-1; D is possibly TRBD2 (6 bases). The CDR3 runs to 17 residues. Germline V lookup: CDR1 MGHDK, CDR2 SYGVNS. Trimming cost V 6 bases and J 0 bases, with 18 bases left between them. CDR3 residues: CASSGREGKSSYNEQFF. Here the CDR3 DNA reads TGTGCCAGCAGCGGGAGAGAGGGTAAGAGCTCCTACAATGAGCAGTTCTTC.

J is TRBJ2-1 and V is TRBV7-6, with a possible D match to TRBD1 (6 bases). CDR1 SGHVS and CDR2 FNYEAQ come from the germline V gene. V shed 0 bases and J shed 7 bases, with 13 bases lying between them. This CDR3 contains 15 residues. Here the CDR3 DNA reads TGTGCCAGCAGCTTAGCCCAGACAGGAAGAAATGAGCAGTTCTTC. Translated: CASSLAQTGRNEQFF.

The J gene is TRBJ2-7, the V gene TRBV20-1, with D possibly being TRBD1 (5 bases). Deletions cut 5 bases from V and 1 base from J, with 6 bases between. CDR1 and CDR2 (germline): DFQATT, SNEGSKA (reference sequence). This CDR3 spans 11 amino acids. This chain's CDR3 is CSASGSYEQYF. In DNA, the CDR3 is TGCAGTGCTTCAGGGTCCTACGAGCAGTACTTC.

The rearrangement joins TRBV11-2 to TRBJ2-1; 9 bases agree with TRBD1. V was clipped by 4 bases and J by 14 bases; unmatched bases: 3. Germline V lookup: CDR1 SGHAT, CDR2 FQNNGV. The CDR3 contains 11 residues. The CDR3 sequence is CASSSGQGEFF. The CDR3 nucleotides read TGTGCCAGCAGCTCGGGACAGGGAGAGTTCTTC.

This clone was seen just once. The CDR3 loop reads CASSFEGQGNSNQPQHF. CDR3 coding DNA: TGTGCCAGCAGCTTTGAAGGACAGGGGAATAGCAATCAGCCCCAGCATTTT. The J gene is TRBJ1-5, the V gene TRBV12-1; the table's D call of TRBD1 was not tested on the DNA. TRBV12-1 is a known pseudogene. This CDR3 comprises 17 residues.

CDR3 in amino acids: CASRDYRSEKLFF. For the CDR3, the DNA is TGTGCCAGCAGGGACTACAGGAGCGAAAAACTGTTTTTT. V is TRBV27 and J is TRBJ1-4; TRBD1 might be the D (5 bases). Per the germline V gene, CDR1 is MNHEY and CDR2 is SMNVEV (reference sequence). V dropped 6 bases and J dropped 8 bases, with 13 bases sitting between them. The CDR3 runs to 13 residues.

The chain couples TRBV28 to TRBJ1-2; D remains unclear. The germline V and J ends were trimmed by 2 bases and 7 bases, with 17 bases remaining between them. Germline assignment: CDR1 MDHEN and CDR2 SYDVKM. The CDR3 has 15 residues. CDR3 sequence (DNA): TGTGCCAGCAGTTTACCCTCAGGAGGGATGGGTGGCTACACCTTC. Amino acids: CASSLPSGGMGGYTF.

The V gene is TRBV4-2, the J gene TRBJ2-6; a weak D match, TRBD1 (5 bases). Germline V lookup: CDR1 LGHNA, CDR2 YNFKEQ. The CDR3 spans 16 residues. The V gene lost 4 bases and the J gene lost 4 bases, with 14 bases spanning the gap. The CDR3 sequence is CASSLNDSPGANVLTF. CDR3 bases: TGTGCCAGCAGCCTAAATGACAGTCCCGGGGCCAACGTCCTGACTTTC.

Remarks on this clone: At one of its ends the junction is not consistent with the germline gene, which may arise from a read error. J is TRBJ2-1 and V is TRBV7-7, with 10 bases matching TRBD2. Germline CDR1 SSHAT, CDR2 FNYEAQ (reference sequence). CDR3 size: 18 residues. The CDR3 spells CASSLAGGPGQGLGLQFF. Here the CDR3 DNA reads TGTGCTAGCAGCTTAGCGGGAGGCCCAGGACAGGGTTTGGGGTTGCAGTTCTTC.

CDR3 nucleotides: TGTGCCAGCTCACCATCGCCAGGGGGGAGATCACCCCTCCACTTT. It translates to CASSPSPGGRSPLHF. This rearrangement joins TRBV18 to TRBJ1-6; 7 nucleotides match TRBD1. The germline CDR1 and CDR2 sequences are KGHSH and LQKENI. Unmatched junction bases numbered 8, after V lost 2 bases and J lost 10 bases. This CDR3 region has 15 residues.

The chain is built from TRBV11-1 and TRBJ1-2; TRBD1 aligns across 8 bases. The V gene end was trimmed by 5 bases and the J gene end by 8 bases; junction bases not matched to a gene: 10. Germline V CDR1 and CDR2: SGHAT, FQDESV (reference sequence). The CDR3 totals 14 residues. CDR3 in amino acids: CASSPSTGEEGYTF. Written as DNA, the CDR3 is TGTGCCAGCAGCCCATCGACAGGGGAGGAAGGCTACACCTTC.

A remark on this clone: This sample also contains other DNA sequences that code for the same CDR3. This chain joins TRBV5-1 and TRBJ2-3; 7 bases fit TRBD2. V was pared by 3 bases and J by 0 bases, with 7 bases of the junction left unmatched. Germline lookup yields CDR1 SGHRS and CDR2 YFSETQ. This CDR3 has 16 residues. The CDR3: CASSWGGNPSTDTQYF. The CDR3 coding sequence is TGCGCCAGCAGCTGGGGGGGGAACCCTAGCACAGATACGCAGTATTTT.

This clone has more than one count but fewer than ten. The chain carries TRBV5-4 and TRBJ2-7, with 8 bases lining up with TRBD2. CDR3 length: 16 amino acids. The V gene's germline CDR1 is SGHNT and CDR2 YYREEE (reference sequence). The V and J ends lost 4 bases and 0 bases, in that order; junction bases with no gene match: 9. The CDR3 here is CASSPLGGALSYEQYF. CDR3 nucleotides: TGTGCCAGCAGCCCCCTCGGGGGGGCCCTCTCCTACGAGCAGTACTTC.

This clone was detected a few times. The chain joins TRBV30 to TRBJ2-2; 9 nucleotides line up with TRBD1. Germline values: CDR1 GTSNPN, CDR2 SVGIG (reference sequence). The CDR3 has 13 amino acids. The J segment lost 6 bases and the V segment lost 5 bases, leaving 4 bases of the junction unmatched. CDR3 in amino acids: CAWETGGSGELFF. The DNA of the CDR3 is TGTGCCTGGGAAACAGGGGGCTCCGGGGAGCTGTTTTTT.

The chain is built from TRBV2 and TRBJ2-7, with TRBD1 matching 8 bases. From germline, CDR1 is SNHLY and CDR2 FYNNEI. This CDR3 comprises 13 residues. V was pared by 8 bases and J by 7 bases, with 10 bases of the junction left unmatched. CDR3 coding DNA: TGTGCCAGCTCCCAGCAGGGGGCGCGGGAGCAGTACTTC. This encodes CASSQQGAREQYF.

The genes are TRBV6-6 and TRBJ1-1; 8 bases map to TRBD1. From germline, CDR1 is MNHNY and CDR2 SVGAGI (reference sequence). The CDR3 has 15 amino acids. V dropped 5 bases and J dropped 1; count of bases not matched to a gene: 6. The CDR3, as DNA: TGTGCCAGCAGTCGGCCGGGACAGGAGAACACTGAAGCTTTCTTT. Translation: CASSRPGQENTEAFF.

This sequence joins TRBV6-5 and TRBJ2-7; maybe TRBD1 (7 bases). CDR1 is MNHEY, CDR2 SVGAGI, per germline. V was clipped by 6 bases and J by 4 bases, with 13 bases between them. The CDR3 is 13 amino acids. The DNA of the CDR3 is TGTGCCAGCAGAGGACAGGAGGGTTACGAGCAGTACTTC. Translation gives CASRGQEGYEQYF.